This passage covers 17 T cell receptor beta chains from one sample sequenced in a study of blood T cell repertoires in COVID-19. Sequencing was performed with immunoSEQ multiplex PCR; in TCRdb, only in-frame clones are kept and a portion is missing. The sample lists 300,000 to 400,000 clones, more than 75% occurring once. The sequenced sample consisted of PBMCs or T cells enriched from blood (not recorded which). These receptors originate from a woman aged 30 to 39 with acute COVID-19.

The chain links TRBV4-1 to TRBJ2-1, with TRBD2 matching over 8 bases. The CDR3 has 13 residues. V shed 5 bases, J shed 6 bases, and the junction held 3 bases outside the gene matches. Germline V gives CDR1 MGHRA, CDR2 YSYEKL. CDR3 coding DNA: TGCGCCAGCAGCGGGACTAGGGGCAATGAGCAGTTCTTC. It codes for CASSGTRGNEQFF.

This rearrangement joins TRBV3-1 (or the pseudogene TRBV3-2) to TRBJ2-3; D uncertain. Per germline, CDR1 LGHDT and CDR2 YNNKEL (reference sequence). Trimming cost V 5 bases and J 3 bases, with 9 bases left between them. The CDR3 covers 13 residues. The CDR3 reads CASSSLRTDTQYF. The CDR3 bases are TGTGCCAGCAGCTCCCTTCGGACAGATACGCAGTATTTT.

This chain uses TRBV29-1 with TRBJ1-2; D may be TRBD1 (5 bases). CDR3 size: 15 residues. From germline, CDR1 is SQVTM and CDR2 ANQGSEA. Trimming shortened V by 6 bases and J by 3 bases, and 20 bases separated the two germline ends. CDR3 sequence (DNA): TGCAGCGTATTGAACCGCAGGGTTCCGGACTATGGCTACACCTTC. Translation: CSVLNRRVPDYGYTF.

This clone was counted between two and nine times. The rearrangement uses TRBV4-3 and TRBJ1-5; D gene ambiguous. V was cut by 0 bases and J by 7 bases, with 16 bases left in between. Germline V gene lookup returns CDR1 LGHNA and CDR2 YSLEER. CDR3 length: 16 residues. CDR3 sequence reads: CASSQDRDSPSQPQHF. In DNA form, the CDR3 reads TGCGCCAGCAGCCAAGACCGAGACTCACCGAGCCAGCCCCAGCATTTT.

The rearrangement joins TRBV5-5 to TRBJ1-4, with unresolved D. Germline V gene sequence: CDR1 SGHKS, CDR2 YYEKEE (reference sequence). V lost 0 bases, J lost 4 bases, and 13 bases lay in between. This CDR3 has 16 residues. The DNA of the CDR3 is TGTGCCAGCAGCTTGGCAATCGGAGGTTATAATGAAAAACTGTTTTTT. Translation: CASSLAIGGYNEKLFF.

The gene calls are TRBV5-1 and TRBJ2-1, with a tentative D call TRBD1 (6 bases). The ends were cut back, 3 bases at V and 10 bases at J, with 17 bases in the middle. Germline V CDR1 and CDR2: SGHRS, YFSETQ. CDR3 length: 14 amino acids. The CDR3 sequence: CASSSERTVTEQFF. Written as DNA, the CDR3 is TGCGCCAGCAGCTCGGAGCGGACAGTTACCGAGCAGTTCTTC. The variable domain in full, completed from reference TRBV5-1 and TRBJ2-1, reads KAGVTQTPRYLIKTRGQQVTLSCSPISGHRSVSWYQQTPGQGLQFLFEYFSETQRNKGNFPGRFSGRQFSNSRSEMNVSTLELGDSALYLCASSSERTVTEQFFGPGTRLTVL.

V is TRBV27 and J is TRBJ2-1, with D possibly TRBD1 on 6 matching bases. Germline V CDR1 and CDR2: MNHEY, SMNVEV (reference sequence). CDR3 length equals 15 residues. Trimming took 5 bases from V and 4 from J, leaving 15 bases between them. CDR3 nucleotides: TGTGCCAGCAGTCCCGTACAGGGCTGGTACAATGAGCAGTTCTTC. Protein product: CASSPVQGWYNEQFF.

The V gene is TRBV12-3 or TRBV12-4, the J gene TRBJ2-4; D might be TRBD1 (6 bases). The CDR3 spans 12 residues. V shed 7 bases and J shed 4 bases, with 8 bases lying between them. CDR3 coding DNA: TGTGCCAGCAAGGGGGATAAAAACATTCAGTACTTC. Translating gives CASKGDKNIQYF.

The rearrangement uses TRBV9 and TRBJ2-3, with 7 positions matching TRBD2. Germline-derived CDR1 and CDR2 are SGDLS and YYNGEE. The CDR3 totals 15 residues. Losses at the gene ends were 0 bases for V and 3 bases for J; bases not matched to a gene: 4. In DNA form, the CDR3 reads TGTGCCAGCAGCGTAGGTGGGACTACAACAGATACGCAGTATTTT. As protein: CASSVGGTTTDTQYF.

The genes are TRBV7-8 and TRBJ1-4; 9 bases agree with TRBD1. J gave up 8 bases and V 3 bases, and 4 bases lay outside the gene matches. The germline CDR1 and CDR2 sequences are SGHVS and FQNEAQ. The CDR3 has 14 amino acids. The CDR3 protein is CASSFTGGQEKLFF. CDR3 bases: TGTGCCAGCAGCTTTACAGGGGGCCAGGAAAAACTGTTTTTT.

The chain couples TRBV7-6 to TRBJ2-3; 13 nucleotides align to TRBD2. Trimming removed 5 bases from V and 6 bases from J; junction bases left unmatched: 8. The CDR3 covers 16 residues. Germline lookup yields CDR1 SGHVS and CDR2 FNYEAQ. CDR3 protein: CASSLLGTSGVDTQYF. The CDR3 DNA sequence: TGTGCCAGCAGCCTCCTCGGGACTAGCGGGGTGGATACGCAGTATTTT.

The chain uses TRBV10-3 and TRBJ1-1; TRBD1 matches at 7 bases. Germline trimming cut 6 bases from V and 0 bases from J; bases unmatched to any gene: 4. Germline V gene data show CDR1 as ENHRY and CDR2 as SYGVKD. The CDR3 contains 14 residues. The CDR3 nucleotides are TGTGCCATCAGGATGACAGGGATGAACACTGAAGCTTTCTTT. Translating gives CAIRMTGMNTEAFF.

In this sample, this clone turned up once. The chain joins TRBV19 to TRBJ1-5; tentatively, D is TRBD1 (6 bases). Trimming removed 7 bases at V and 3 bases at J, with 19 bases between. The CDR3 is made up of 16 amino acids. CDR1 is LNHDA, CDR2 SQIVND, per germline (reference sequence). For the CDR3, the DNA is TGTGCCAGTACTTCATCGGGGGGCGCATCCAATCAGCCCCAGCATTTT. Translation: CASTSSGGASNQPQHF.

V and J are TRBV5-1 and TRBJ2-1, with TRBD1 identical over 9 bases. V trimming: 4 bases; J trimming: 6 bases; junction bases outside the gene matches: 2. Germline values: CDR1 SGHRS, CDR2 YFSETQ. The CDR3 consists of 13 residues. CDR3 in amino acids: CASSTTGGNEQFF. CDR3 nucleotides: TGCGCCAGCAGCACGACAGGGGGCAATGAGCAGTTCTTC. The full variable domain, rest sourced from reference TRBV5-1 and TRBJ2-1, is KAGVTQTPRYLIKTRGQQVTLSCSPISGHRSVSWYQQTPGQGLQFLFEYFSETQRNKGNFPGRFSGRQFSNSRSEMNVSTLELGDSALYLCASSTTGGNEQFFGPGTRLTVL.

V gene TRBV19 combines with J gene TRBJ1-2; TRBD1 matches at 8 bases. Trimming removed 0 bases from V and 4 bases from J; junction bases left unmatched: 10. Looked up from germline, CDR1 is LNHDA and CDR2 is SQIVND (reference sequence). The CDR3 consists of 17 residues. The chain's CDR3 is CASSIEGRGRPLYGYTF. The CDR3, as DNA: TGTGCCAGTAGTATAGAAGGCAGGGGGCGTCCCCTCTATGGCTACACCTTC.

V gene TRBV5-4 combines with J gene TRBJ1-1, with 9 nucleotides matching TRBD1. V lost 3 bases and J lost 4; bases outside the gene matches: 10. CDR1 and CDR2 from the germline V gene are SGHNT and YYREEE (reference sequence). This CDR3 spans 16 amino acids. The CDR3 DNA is TGTGCCAGCAGCTGGGGATTACAGGGGGCAGGCACTGAAGCTTTCTTT. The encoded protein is CASSWGLQGAGTEAFF.

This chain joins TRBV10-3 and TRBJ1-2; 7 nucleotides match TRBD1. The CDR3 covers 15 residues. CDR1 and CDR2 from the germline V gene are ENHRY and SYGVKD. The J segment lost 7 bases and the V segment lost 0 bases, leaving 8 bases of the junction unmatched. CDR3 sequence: CAISESGQAFPGYTF. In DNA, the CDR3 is TGTGCCATCAGTGAGTCAGGACAGGCCTTCCCTGGCTACACCTTC.